This T cell receptor (beta chain) was recovered during a study of blood T cell repertoires in COVID-19. Overall study: The samples span acute and convalescent COVID-19 from the United States, Italy and Spain. In each case, the material was cDNA or gDNA derived from T cells, B-cell-depleted T cells, or PBMCs.

Original processing methods: Counts of nucleated cells, estimated from reference gene primer amplification, were obtained. Some clones are missing from TCRdb's copy, which holds only in-frame ones; the method was immunoSEQ multiplex PCR. The V and J calls and clone size come from that table; D and trimming were worked out from the DNA. The repertoire holds fewer than 350,000 clones, with just under 85% as singletons. The receptor was derived from a woman between 50 and 59 years old with active or convalescent COVID-19. Sequencing was carried out using peripheral blood.

The CDR3 reads CASSDSTGGADTQYF. The CDR3, as DNA: TGTGCCAGCAGTGACTCGACAGGGGGCGCAGATACGCAGTATTTT. This chain joins TRBV6-4 and TRBJ2-3, with 10 bases identical to TRBD1. Germline lookup yields CDR1 MRHNA and CDR2 SNTAGT. The length of the CDR3 is 15 residues. J gave up 4 bases and V 0 bases, and 1 base lay outside the gene matches.